This T cell receptor (beta chain) is drawn from a study of T cell repertoires in cytomegalovirus infection. As for the study in general: It can be stated that public TCR beta signatures indicated CMV infection as well as a matching HLA type. Study-wide findings and caveats: It was HLA-C-restricted CMV-specific TCR beta clonotypes that dominated the response ex vivo.

About this clonotype: Its specificity is unknown.

Via MiXCR, TCRdb re-called the reads, giving one row per CDR3 protein. The repertoire has 310,000 or so distinct CDR3 sequences, roughly 26% of them found once; the top ten carry approximately 13%. J was trimmed by 4 bases and V by 0 bases; bases with no gene match: 3. The CDR3 runs to 16 residues. The germline V gene encodes CDR1 SGHRS and CDR2 YFSETQ. The clonotype comes from a human donor in good health (CMV status not recorded). Some clones in this sample may be carry-over from other donors' samples. This chain joins TRBV5-1 and TRBJ2-1, with TRBD2 identical over 11 bases. The specimen sequenced was PBMCs. Here the CDR3 reads CASSLAASGGYNEQFF. The CDR3 nucleotides are TGCGCCAGCAGCTTGGCGGCTAGCGGGGGGTACAATGAGCAGTTCTTC.